The sequence of this T cell receptor beta chain was determined in a study of regulatory T cells in long-lasting Graves disease. Study context: The study enrolled newly diagnosed Graves' patients on antithyroid drugs under 3 months. Study results and limitations: Whereas new patients shared 800 to 1,000 public clonotypes, persistent patients shared more, at about 3,000.

Researchers made TCR beta libraries by using iRepertoire HTBI primers and running Arm-PCR on CDR3 regions. TCRdb called the multiplex PCR reads again in MiXCR, with one record for every CDR3 protein. The sample has 560,000 or so distinct CDR3 sequences; 15% to 20% are singletons. This clonotype was seen a handful of times. The antigen remains unidentified. Time point noted: newly diagnosed GD, antithyroid drugs for less than 3 months. From RNA extracted from PBMCs, the TCR library was made. Patients were enrolled at an endocrinology department in Xi'an, China. The ends were cut back, 9 bases at V and 3 bases at J, with 6 bases in the middle. The CDR3 extends over 10 amino acids. Per the germline V gene, CDR1 is LGHNT and CDR2 is FRNRAP. These same records also appear under a second study, on T cells in Graves' hyperthyroidism and ophthalmopathy. This second report adds: The blood repertoire included most of the expanded thyroid clonotypes above 0.001.

The sample consisted of peripheral blood mononuclear cells (PBMCs), taken at new diagnosis, from a patient treated with antithyroid drugs. The sequence was obtained from a man younger than 30 with Graves disease. The J gene is TRBJ2-7, the V gene TRBV12-5; D unclear. The CDR3 sequence is CASARYEQYF. In nucleotides, the CDR3 is TGTGCTAGCGCTCGCTACGAGCAGTACTTC.